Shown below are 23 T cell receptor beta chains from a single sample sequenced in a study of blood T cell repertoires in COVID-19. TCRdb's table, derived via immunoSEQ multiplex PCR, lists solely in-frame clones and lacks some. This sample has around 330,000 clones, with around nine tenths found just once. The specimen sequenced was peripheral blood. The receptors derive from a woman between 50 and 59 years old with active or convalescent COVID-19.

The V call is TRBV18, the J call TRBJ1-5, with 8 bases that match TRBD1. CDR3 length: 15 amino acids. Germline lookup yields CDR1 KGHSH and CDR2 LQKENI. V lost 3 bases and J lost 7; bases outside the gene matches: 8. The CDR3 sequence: CASSPLGQGGQPQHF. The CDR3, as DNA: TGTGCCAGCTCACCTCTAGGACAGGGAGGACAGCCCCAGCATTTT.

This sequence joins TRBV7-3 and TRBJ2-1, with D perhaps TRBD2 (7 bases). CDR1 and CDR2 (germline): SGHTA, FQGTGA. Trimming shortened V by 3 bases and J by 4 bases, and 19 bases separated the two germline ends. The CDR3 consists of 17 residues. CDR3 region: CASSLLGGQFSYNEQFF. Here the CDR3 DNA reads TGTGCCAGCAGCTTGTTGGGGGGGCAGTTTAGTTACAATGAGCAGTTCTTC. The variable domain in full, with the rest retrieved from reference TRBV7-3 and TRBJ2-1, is GAGVSQTPSNKVTEKGKYVELRCDPISGHTALYWYRQSLGQGPEFLIYFQGTGAADDSGLPNDRFFAVRPEGSVSTLKIQRTERGDSAVYLCASSLLGGQFSYNEQFFGPGTRLTVL.

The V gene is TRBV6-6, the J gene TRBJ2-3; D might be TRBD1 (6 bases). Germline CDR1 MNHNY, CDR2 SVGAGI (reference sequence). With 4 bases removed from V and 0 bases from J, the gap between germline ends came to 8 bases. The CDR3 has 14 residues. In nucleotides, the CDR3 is TGTGCCAGCAGTTTCGGACAGAGCACAGATACGCAGTATTTT. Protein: CASSFGQSTDTQYF.

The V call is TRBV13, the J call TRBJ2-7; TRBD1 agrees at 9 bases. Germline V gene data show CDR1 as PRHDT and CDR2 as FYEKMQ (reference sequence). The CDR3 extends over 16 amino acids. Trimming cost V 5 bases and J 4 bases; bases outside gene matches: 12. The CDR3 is CASSISPTGGIYEQYF. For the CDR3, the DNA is TGTGCCAGCAGCATCTCCCCCACAGGGGGCATTTACGAGCAGTACTTC.

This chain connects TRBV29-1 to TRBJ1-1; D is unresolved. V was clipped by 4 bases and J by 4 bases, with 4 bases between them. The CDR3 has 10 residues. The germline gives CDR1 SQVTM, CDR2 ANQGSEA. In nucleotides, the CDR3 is TGCAGCGTTGTCGTCACTGAAGCTTTCTTT. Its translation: CSVVVTEAFF.

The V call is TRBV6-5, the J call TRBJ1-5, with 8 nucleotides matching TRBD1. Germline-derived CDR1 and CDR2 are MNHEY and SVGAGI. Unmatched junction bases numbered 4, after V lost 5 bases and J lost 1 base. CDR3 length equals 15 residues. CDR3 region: CASSTGGWSNQPQHF. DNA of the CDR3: TGTGCCAGCAGTACAGGGGGTTGGAGCAATCAGCCCCAGCATTTT.

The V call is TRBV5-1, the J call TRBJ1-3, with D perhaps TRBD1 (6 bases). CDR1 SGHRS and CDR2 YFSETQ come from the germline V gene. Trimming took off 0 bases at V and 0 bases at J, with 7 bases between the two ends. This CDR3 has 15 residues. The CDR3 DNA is TGCGCCAGCAGCTTGGAAGGGGGCTCTGGAAACACCATATATTTT. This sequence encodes CASSLEGGSGNTIYF.

The CDR3 reads CASRSAGGAPGEQYF. CDR3 sequence (DNA): TGTGCCAGCAGGTCGGCAGGGGGCGCCCCCGGGGAGCAGTACTTC. V usage is TRBV27 and J usage is TRBJ2-7; TRBD1 agrees at 8 bases. This CDR3 contains 15 residues. Germline assignment: CDR1 MNHEY and CDR2 SMNVEV (reference sequence). The trim removed 6 bases at V and 7 bases at J, leaving 14 bases unmatched.

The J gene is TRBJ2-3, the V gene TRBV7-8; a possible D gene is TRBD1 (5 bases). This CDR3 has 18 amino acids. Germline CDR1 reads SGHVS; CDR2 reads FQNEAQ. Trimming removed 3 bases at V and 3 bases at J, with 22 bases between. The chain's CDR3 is CASSFTSSPEGVTDTQYF. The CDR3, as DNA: TGTGCCAGCAGCTTTACTTCTTCTCCTGAAGGGGTGACAGATACGCAGTATTTT. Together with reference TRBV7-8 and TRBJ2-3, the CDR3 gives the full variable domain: GAGVSQSPRYKVAKRGQDVALRCDPISGHVSLFWYQQALGQGPEFLTYFQNEAQLDKSGLPSDRFFAERPEGSVSTLKIQRTQQEDSAVYLCASSFTSSPEGVTDTQYFGPGTRLTVL.

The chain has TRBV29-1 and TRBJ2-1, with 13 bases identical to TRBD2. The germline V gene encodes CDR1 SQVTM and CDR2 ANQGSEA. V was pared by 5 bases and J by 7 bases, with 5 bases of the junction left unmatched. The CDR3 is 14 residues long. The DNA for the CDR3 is TGCAGCGTTAGGCCGGGACTAGCGGGAAATGAGCAGTTCTTC. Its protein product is CSVRPGLAGNEQFF.

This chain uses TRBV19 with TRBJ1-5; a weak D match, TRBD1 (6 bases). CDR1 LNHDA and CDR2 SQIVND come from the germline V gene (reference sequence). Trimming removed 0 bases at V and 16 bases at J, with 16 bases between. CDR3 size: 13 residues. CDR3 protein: CASSIDWGGPQHF. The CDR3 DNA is TGTGCCAGTAGTATAGATTGGGGGGGCCCTCAACATTTT.

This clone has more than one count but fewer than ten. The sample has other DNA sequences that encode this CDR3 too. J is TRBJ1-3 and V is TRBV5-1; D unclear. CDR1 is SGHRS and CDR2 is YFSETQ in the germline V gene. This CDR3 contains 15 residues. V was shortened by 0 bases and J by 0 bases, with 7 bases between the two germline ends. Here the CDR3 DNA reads TGCGCCAGCAGCTTGGGCGGTTCCTCTGGAAACACCATATATTTT. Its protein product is CASSLGGSSGNTIYF.

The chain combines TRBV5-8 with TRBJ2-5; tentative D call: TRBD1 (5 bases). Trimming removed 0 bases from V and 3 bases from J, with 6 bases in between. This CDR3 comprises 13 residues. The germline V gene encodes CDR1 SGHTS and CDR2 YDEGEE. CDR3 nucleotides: TGTGCCAGCAGCTTGGTACAGGAAGAGACCCAGTACTTC. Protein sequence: CASSLVQEETQYF. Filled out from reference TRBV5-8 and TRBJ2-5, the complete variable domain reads EAGVTQSPTHLIKTRGQQATLRCSPISGHTSVYWYQQALGLGLQFLLWYDEGEERNRGNFPPRFSGRQFPNYSSELNVNALELEDSALYLCASSLVQEETQYFGPGTRLLVL.

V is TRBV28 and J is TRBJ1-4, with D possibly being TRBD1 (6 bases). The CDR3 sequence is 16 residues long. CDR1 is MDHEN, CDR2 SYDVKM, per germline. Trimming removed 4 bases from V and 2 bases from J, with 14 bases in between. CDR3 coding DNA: TGTGCCAGCAGTTCCCACAGGGATTGGACTAATGAAAAACTGTTTTTT. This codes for CASSSHRDWTNEKLFF.

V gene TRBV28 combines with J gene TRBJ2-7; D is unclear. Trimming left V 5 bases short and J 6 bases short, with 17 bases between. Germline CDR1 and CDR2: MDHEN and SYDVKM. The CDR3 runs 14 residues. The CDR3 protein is CASSLSSLDSEQYF. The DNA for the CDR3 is TGTGCCAGCAGTCTTTCTAGTCTTGACTCCGAGCAGTACTTC.

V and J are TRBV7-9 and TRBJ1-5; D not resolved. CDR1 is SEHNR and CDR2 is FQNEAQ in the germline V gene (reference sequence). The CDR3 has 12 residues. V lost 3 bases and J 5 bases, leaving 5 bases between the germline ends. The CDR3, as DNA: TGTGCCAGCAGCTTGCCAGATCAGCCCCAGCATTTT. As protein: CASSLPDQPQHF.

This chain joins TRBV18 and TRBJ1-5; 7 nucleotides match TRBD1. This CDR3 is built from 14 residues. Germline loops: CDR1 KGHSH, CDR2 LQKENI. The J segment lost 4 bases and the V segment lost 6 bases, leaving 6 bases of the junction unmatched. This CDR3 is CASSPGTENQPQHF. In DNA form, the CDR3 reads TGTGCCAGCTCGCCCGGGACAGAGAATCAGCCCCAGCATTTT.

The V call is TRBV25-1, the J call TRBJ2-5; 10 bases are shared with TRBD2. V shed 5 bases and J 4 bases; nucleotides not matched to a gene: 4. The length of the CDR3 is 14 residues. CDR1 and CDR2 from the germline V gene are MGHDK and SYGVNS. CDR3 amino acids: CASSSGRVAETQYF. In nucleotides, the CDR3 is TGTGCCAGCAGTAGCGGGAGGGTCGCAGAGACCCAGTACTTC.

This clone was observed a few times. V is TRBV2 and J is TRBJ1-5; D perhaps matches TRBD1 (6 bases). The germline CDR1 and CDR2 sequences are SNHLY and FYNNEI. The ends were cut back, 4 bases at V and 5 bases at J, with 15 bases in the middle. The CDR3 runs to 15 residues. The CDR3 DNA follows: TGTGCCAGCAGTGTGGTGGGGGCGCAGGATCAGCCCCAGCATTTT. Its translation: CASSVVGAQDQPQHF.

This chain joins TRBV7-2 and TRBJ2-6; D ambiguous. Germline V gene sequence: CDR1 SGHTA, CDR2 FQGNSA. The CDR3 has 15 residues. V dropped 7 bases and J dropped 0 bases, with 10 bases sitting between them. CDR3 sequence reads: CASNSFHSGANVLTF. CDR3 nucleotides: TGTGCCAGCAACTCTTTTCACTCTGGGGCCAACGTCCTGACTTTC.

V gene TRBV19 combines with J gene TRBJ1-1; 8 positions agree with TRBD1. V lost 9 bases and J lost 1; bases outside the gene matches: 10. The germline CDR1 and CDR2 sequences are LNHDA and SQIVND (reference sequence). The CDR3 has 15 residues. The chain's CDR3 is CASQDRALGNTEAFF. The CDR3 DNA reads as TGTGCCAGCCAGGACAGGGCGTTAGGGAACACTGAAGCTTTCTTT.

CDR3 amino acids: CASSLAGSTDTQYF. Here the CDR3 DNA reads TGTGCCAGCAGCCTAGCGGGGAGCACAGATACGCAGTATTTT. The chain couples TRBV27 to TRBJ2-3, with 9 bases that match TRBD2. Unmatched junction bases numbered 1, after V lost 6 bases and J lost 0 bases. CDR1 and CDR2 (germline): MNHEY, SMNVEV (reference sequence). The CDR3 consists of 14 residues.

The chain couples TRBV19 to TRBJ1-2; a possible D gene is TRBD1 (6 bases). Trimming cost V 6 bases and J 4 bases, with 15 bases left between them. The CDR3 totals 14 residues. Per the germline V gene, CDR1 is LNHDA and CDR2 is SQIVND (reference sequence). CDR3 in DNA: TGTGCCAGTAGCGAAACAGGGTTCGTCTATGGCTACACCTTC. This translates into CASSETGFVYGYTF.